This T cell receptor beta chain was sequenced during a study of blood T cell repertoires in COVID-19. TCRdb's table, derived via immunoSEQ multiplex PCR, lists solely in-frame clones and lacks some. The sample holds around 87,000 clones, roughly nine tenths seen once. Per the germline V gene, CDR1 is SEHNR and CDR2 is FQNEAQ (reference sequence). J was trimmed by 3 bases and V by 5 bases; bases with no gene match: 12. The CDR3 has 16 residues. This TCR was sampled from a man between 45 and 60 years old with acute or convalescent COVID-19. The chain uses TRBV7-9 and TRBJ1-1; 7 bases are a match to TRBD1. The sequenced sample was peripheral blood. This CDR3 reads CASSQSDRVPDTEAFF. CDR3 nucleotide sequence: TGTGCCAGCAGCCAATCCGACAGGGTCCCCGACACTGAAGCTTTCTTT.